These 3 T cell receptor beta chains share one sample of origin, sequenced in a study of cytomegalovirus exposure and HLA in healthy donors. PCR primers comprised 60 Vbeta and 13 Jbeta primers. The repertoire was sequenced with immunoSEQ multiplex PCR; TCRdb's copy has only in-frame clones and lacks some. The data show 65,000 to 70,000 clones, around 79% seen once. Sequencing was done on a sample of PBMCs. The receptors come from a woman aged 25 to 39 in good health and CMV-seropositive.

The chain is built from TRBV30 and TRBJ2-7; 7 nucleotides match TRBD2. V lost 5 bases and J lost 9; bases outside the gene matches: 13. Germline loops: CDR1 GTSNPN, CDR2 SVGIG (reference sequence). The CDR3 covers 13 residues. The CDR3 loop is CAWGASGLGLQYF. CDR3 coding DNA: TGTGCCTGGGGGGCTAGCGGACTTGGACTGCAGTACTTC.

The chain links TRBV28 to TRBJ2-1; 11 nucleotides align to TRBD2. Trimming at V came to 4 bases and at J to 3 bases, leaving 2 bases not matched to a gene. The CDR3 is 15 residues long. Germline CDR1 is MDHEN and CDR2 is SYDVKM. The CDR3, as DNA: TGTGCCAGCAGTTCCGGGACTAGCGGCTACAATGAGCAGTTCTTC. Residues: CASSSGTSGYNEQFF. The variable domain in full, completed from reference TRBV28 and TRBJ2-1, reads DVKVTQSSRYLVKRTGEKVFLECVQDMDHENMFWYRQDPGLGLRLIYFSYDVKMKEKGDIPEGYSVSREKKERFSLILESASTNQTSMYLCASSSGTSGYNEQFFGPGTRLTVL.

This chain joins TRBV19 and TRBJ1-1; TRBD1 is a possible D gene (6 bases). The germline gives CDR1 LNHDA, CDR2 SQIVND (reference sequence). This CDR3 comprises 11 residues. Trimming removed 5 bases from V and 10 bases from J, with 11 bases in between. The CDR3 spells CASSSTRGAFF. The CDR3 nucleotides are TGTGCCAGTAGTTCTACCAGGGGAGCTTTCTTT.